This TCR beta chain was obtained from a study of cytomegalovirus exposure and HLA in healthy donors. Findings and limits, study-wide: When analyzed later, the rates of TCR association showed variation by HLA locus, with DRB1 the most and HLA-C the fewest. In a later analysis, HLA-associated beta chains showed higher expansion and lower generation probabilities than comparable chains. The study recorded 164 TCR beta chains that were cytomegalovirus-associated. A previous analysis found most TCR beta V segments productive roughly 90% or roughly 30% of the time.

A remark on this clone: Its target is unknown.

The PCR had 60 Vbeta and 13 Jbeta primers. The data were produced by immunoSEQ multiplex PCR, yet TCRdb's version contains in-frame clones alone and is incomplete. The profile shows tens of thousands of clones, around 69% of them singletons. Looked up from germline, CDR1 is SQVTM and CDR2 is ANQGSEA. The CDR3 is 13 residues long. Trimming removed 2 bases at V and 0 bases at J, with 8 bases between. The receptor's source is a woman aged 30 to 39 in good health and CMV-seronegative. This chain connects TRBV29-1 to TRBJ2-7; D is undetermined. Material for sequencing was PBMCs. The CDR3: CSVESSTSYEQYF. The CDR3, as DNA: TGCAGCGTTGAAAGTAGTACCTCCTACGAGCAGTACTTC.